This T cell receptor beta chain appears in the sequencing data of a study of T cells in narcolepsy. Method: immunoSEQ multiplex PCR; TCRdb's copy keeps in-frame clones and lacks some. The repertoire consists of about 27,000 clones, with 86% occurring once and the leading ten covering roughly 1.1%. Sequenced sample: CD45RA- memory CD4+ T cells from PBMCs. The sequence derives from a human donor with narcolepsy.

The CDR3 DNA sequence: TGTGCCAGCAGCTTAGGGCATGGGTATGGCTACACCTTC. It specifies CASSLGHGYGYTF. The chain carries TRBV11-2 and TRBJ1-2; D is uncertain. V gave up 1 base and J gave up 5 bases, with 8 bases separating them. The CDR3 runs 13 residues. Germline V gene sequence: CDR1 SGHAT, CDR2 FQNNGV.